One sample yielded the 5 T cell receptor beta chains listed below, sequenced in a study of T cells in Graves' hyperthyroidism and ophthalmopathy. The investigators amplified TCR beta CDR3 regions from RNA transcripts. The primer set for the first-round RT-PCR of the TCR CDR3 was HTBI. TCRdb called the multiplex PCR reads again in MiXCR, with one record for every CDR3 protein. The table includes hundreds of thousands of distinct CDR3 sequences, around a fifth detected once. Sample: blood. These receptors were obtained from a woman aged 70-85 years with Graves' ophthalmopathy.

The CDR3 bases are TGTGCCAGTAGCCTCAGGCCTTCCGGGACAGGGGGCCGTGAGCAGTTCTTC. Translating it yields CASSLRPSGTGGREQFF. The chain carries TRBV19 and TRBJ2-1; 12 bases map to TRBD1. The length of the CDR3 is 17 residues. Germline CDR1 reads LNHDA; CDR2 reads SQIVND (reference sequence). The V and J ends lost 6 bases and 9 bases, in that order; junction bases with no gene match: 15. Supplemented by reference TRBV19 and TRBJ2-1, the full variable domain reads DGGITQSPKYLFRKEGQNVTLSCEQNLNHDAMYWYRQDPGQGLRLIYYSQIVNDFQKGDIAEGYSVSREKKESFPLTVTSAQKNPTAFYLCASSLRPSGTGGREQFFGPGTRLTVL.

The rearrangement links TRBV28 to TRBJ2-7; TRBD2 matches at 15 bases. Germline V gives CDR1 MDHEN, CDR2 SYDVKM. The CDR3 runs 19 residues. J lost 0 bases, V lost 5 bases, and 11 bases had no gene match. CDR3 sequence reads: CASSLLGLAGGPTSYEQYF. For the CDR3, the DNA is TGTGCCAGCAGTCTACTGGGACTAGCGGGAGGCCCTACCTCCTACGAGCAGTACTTC.

This clonotype occurred many times. The chain recombines TRBV2 with TRBJ2-1; D unclear. The CDR3 has 12 amino acids. V shed 7 bases and J shed 6 bases, with 10 bases lying between them. Germline V gives CDR1 SNHLY, CDR2 FYNNEI. CDR3 region: CASKIGVNEQFF. For the CDR3, the DNA is TGTGCCAGCAAAATTGGGGTCAATGAGCAGTTCTTC. The full variable domain, with the rest looked up from reference TRBV2 and TRBJ2-1, is EPEVTQTPSHQVTQMGQEVILRCVPISNHLYFYWYRQILGQKVEFLVSFYNNEISEKSEIFDDQFSVERPDGSNFTLKIRSTKLEDSAMYFCASKIGVNEQFFGPGTRLTVL.

This clonotype occurred a few times. The V call is TRBV20-1, the J call TRBJ2-7, with 8 bases that match TRBD1. The CDR3 has 13 residues. Germline CDR1 reads DFQATT; CDR2 reads SNEGSKA (reference sequence). The V segment lost 6 bases and the J segment 0 bases; nucleotides outside the gene matches: 4. This CDR3 reads CSADRGGSYEQYF. The CDR3 DNA follows: TGCAGTGCAGACAGGGGCGGCTCCTACGAGCAGTACTTC.

The chain is built from TRBV30 and TRBJ2-7; 12 bases agree with TRBD2. Germline CDR1 reads GTSNPN; CDR2 reads SVGIG (reference sequence). V trimming: 5 bases; J trimming: 4 bases; junction bases outside the gene matches: 3. The CDR3 extends over 13 amino acids. In DNA form, the CDR3 reads TGTGCCTGGGCACTAGCGGGAGGATACGAGCAGTACTTC. It codes for CAWALAGGYEQYF.